One T cell receptor beta chain is described in this entry. These data come from a study of technical replicates of blood from a handful of donors. Profiled with immunoSEQ multiplex PCR; TCRdb holds only in-frame clones, not every one. Of some 64,000 clones listed, nearly 95% are singletons. V was pared by 0 bases and J by 7 bases, with 9 bases of the junction left unmatched. The CDR3 sequence is 15 residues long. CDR1 is SGHRS and CDR2 is YFSETQ in the germline V gene. Sequenced material: PBMCs. The rearrangement links TRBV5-1 to TRBJ1-1, with 7 bases matching TRBD1. This receptor was taken from a human donor in good health. Some clones in this sample may be carry-over from other donors' samples. CDR3: CASSLAVGQLIEAFF. The CDR3 nucleotides read TGCGCCAGCAGCTTGGCAGTGGGACAGTTAATTGAAGCTTTCTTT.